The rows below give T cell receptor beta chains drawn from one sample of a study of blood T cell repertoires in COVID-19. Here immunoSEQ multiplex PCR was the method, and the copy in TCRdb shows in-frame clones only, minus some. The sample shows roughly 92,000 clones, roughly 86% of them seen only once. The sequencing sample was made of peripheral blood. These TCRs come from a human donor with acute or convalescent COVID-19. The donor label of this sample is uncertain. The CDR3 runs from the conserved cysteine through the conserved F or W. The D gene is left open where the match is weak. Size values are once, few and many counts, or a class for expanded clones, and some rows have none.

size	D	V	J	CDR3	DNA
NA	NA	TRBV5-1	TRBJ2-3	CASSLEGRGWTDTQYF	TGCGCCAGCAGCTTGGAGGGCAGGGGTTGGACAGATACGCAGTATTTT
NA	TRBD2	TRBV11-1	TRBJ2-3	CASKLAGTTDTQYF	TGTGCCAGCAAGCTAGCGGGGACCACAGATACGCAGTATTTT
NA	TRBD2	TRBV10-3	TRBJ2-3	CAISDSAGRERLAGTDTQYF	TGTGCCATCAGTGATAGTGCGGGGCGCGAACGACTAGCGGGGACAGATACGCAGTATTTT
few	TRBD1	TRBV29-1	TRBJ1-1	CSVVGQGNTEAFF	TGCAGCGTTGTCGGACAGGGAAACACTGAAGCTTTCTTT
NA	TRBD1	TRBV5-1	TRBJ2-7	CASSLSAGGNEQYF	TGCGCCAGCAGCTTGTCGGCAGGGGGCAACGAGCAGTACTTC
NA	TRBD1	TRBV19	TRBJ2-1	CASSIGTGRSSYNEQFF	TGTGCCAGTAGTATAGGGACAGGCCGGAGCTCCTACAATGAGCAGTTCTTC
NA	TRBD2	TRBV7-2	TRBJ2-3	CASSLEGRRGRARTDTQYF	TGTGCCAGCAGCTTAGAAGGGAGGCGGGGGAGAGCCCGCACAGATACGCAGTATTTT
once	TRBD1	TRBV19	TRBJ2-5	CASSIRQGARETQYF	TGTGCCAGTAGTATCCGACAGGGGGCTCGAGAGACCCAGTACTTC
NA	NA	TRBV10-2	TRBJ1-1	CASSGGGWETNTEAFF	TGCGCCAGCAGTGGAGGGGGTTGGGAGACAAACACTGAAGCTTTCTTT
NA	TRBD2	TRBV30	TRBJ2-3	CAWGSGRASGDTDTQYF	TGTGCCTGGGGCTCCGGTCGGGCTAGCGGGGATACAGATACGCAGTATTTT
NA	NA	TRBV27	TRBJ2-7	CASPNHTTYEQYF	TGTGCCAGCCCGAACCACACGACTTACGAGCAGTACTTC
NA	NA	TRBV9	TRBJ1-2	CASSLDTYGYTF	TGTGCCAGCAGCTTAGACACATATGGCTACACCTTC
NA	NA	TRBV6-5	TRBJ2-7	CASSLWGAYEQYF	TGTGCCAGCAGTTTATGGGGGGCCTACGAGCAGTACTTC
NA	NA	TRBV11-2	TRBJ1-1	CASSLETAEAFF	TGTGCCAGCAGCTTAGAAACAGCTGAAGCTTTCTTT
NA	TRBD2	TRBV6-5	TRBJ2-7	CASSPLAGGTYEQYF	TGTGCCAGCAGTCCTTTAGCGGGGGGGACCTACGAGCAGTACTTC
few	NA	TRBV6-6	TRBJ1-1	CASRIGRGTEAFF	TGTGCCAGCAGGATCGGGCGCGGGACTGAAGCTTTCTTT
NA	TRBD2	TRBV11-3	TRBJ2-5	CASSRPGTSGGARETQYF	TGTGCCAGCAGCCGTCCCGGGACTAGCGGGGGGGCACGGGAGACCCAGTACTTC
once	TRBD2	TRBV7-9	TRBJ2-3	CASSLGAGGTDTQYF	TGTGCCAGCAGCTTAGGTGCGGGGGGCACAGATACGCAGTATTTT
NA	TRBD1	TRBV5-1	TRBJ1-4	CASSLAGGTNEKLFF	TGCGCCAGCAGCTTGGCAGGGGGAACTAATGAAAAACTGTTTTTT
NA	TRBD1	TRBV19	TRBJ1-2	CASSMDRGYGYTF	TGTGCCAGTAGTATGGACAGGGGTTATGGCTACACCTTC
NA	NA	TRBV28	TRBJ2-2	CASSLRGGTGELFF	TGTGCCAGCAGTTTAAGAGGCGGGACCGGGGAGCTGTTTTTT
NA	TRBD1	TRBV18	TRBJ1-6	CASSPPGTGQALHF	TGTGCCAGCTCGCCACCAGGGACGGGACAGGCCCTCCACTTT
NA	NA	TRBV7-9	TRBJ1-1	CASSSPFTEAFF	TGTGCCAGCAGCTCCCCTTTTACTGAAGCTTTCTTT
NA	NA	TRBV7-5	TRBJ1-6	CARSLRQNSPLHF	TGTGCCAGAAGCTTACGACAAAATTCACCCCTCCACTTT